Below are 20 T cell receptor beta chains sequenced from a single sample in a study of blood T cell repertoires in COVID-19. Clones were sequenced by immunoSEQ multiplex PCR, and TCRdb holds only the in-frame ones, with some missing. In the table there are a few hundred thousand clones, roughly 89% of which are singletons. Sequencing input: PBMCs or T cells enriched from blood (not recorded which). These receptors were obtained from a woman in her forties who had recovered from COVID-19.

This chain uses TRBV10-2 with TRBJ2-7; D possibly corresponds to TRBD1 (6 bases). Germline loops: CDR1 WSHSY, CDR2 SAAADI. Trimming removed 2 bases from V and 7 bases from J, with 15 bases in between. The CDR3 extends over 14 amino acids. DNA for the CDR3: TGCGCCAGCAGTGAGAGGGGGTTCCTAATGGAGCAGTACGTC. The encoded protein is CASSERGFLMEQYV.

This clone was seen only a few times. V and J are TRBV4-1 and TRBJ2-7; D might be TRBD1 (6 bases). CDR3 length: 13 amino acids. Trimming took 4 bases from V and 4 from J, leaving 11 bases between them. CDR1 is MGHRA, CDR2 YSYEKL, per germline. The CDR3 sequence is CASSPRTDYEQYF. CDR3 nucleotide sequence: TGCGCCAGCAGCCCCCGGACAGATTACGAGCAGTACTTC.

The chain employs TRBV3-1 (or the pseudogene TRBV3-2) and TRBJ2-2; 9 bases are a match to TRBD2. J was trimmed by 2 bases and V by 3 bases; bases with no gene match: 16. Germline V gives CDR1 LGHDT, CDR2 YNNKEL (reference sequence). This CDR3 contains 20 residues. The CDR3 sequence: CASSHRMRGRAHGNTGELFF. In DNA, the CDR3 is TGTGCCAGCAGCCATCGCATGCGCGGGAGGGCCCATGGTAACACCGGGGAGCTGTTTTTT.

The chain is built from TRBV2 and TRBJ1-1; 10 nucleotides match TRBD1. Germline values: CDR1 SNHLY, CDR2 FYNNEI. The CDR3 contains 15 residues. The trim removed 5 bases at V and 1 base at J, leaving 4 bases unmatched. The CDR3 here is CASSRQGAWNTEAFF. CDR3 nucleotides: TGTGCCAGCAGTCGACAGGGGGCTTGGAACACTGAAGCTTTCTTT.

CDR3 bases: TGTGCCAGCAGTTTATCAGGCCAGGTCAACTCCTACGAGCAGTACTTC. Its protein product is CASSLSGQVNSYEQYF. The V and J genes are TRBV27 and TRBJ2-7; no firm D call. The CDR3 length is 16 residues. Germline lookup yields CDR1 MNHEY and CDR2 SMNVEV (reference sequence). V was shortened by 0 bases and J by 0 bases, with 12 bases between the two germline ends.

The rearrangement joins TRBV2 to TRBJ1-6, with 7 bases identical to TRBD1. The V gene end was trimmed by 7 bases and the J gene end by 14 bases; junction bases not matched to a gene: 11. Germline V CDR1 and CDR2: SNHLY, FYNNEI. The CDR3 is made up of 13 amino acids. As DNA, the CDR3 is TGTGCCAGCACCCCGGGACAGCGTTTATCCCTCCACTTT. It yields the protein CASTPGQRLSLHF.

The chain has TRBV3-1 (or the pseudogene TRBV3-2) and TRBJ2-1; 9 positions agree with TRBD2. Germline V gene lookup returns CDR1 LGHDT and CDR2 YNNKEL (reference sequence). Unmatched junction bases numbered 6, after V lost 4 bases and J lost 5 bases. The CDR3 is 15 residues long. CDR3 region: CASSRTSAFNNEQFF. As DNA, the CDR3 is TGTGCCAGCAGCCGGACTAGCGCGTTTAACAATGAGCAGTTCTTC.

The CDR3 loop is CASSYGTVGSSPLHF. The CDR3 DNA follows: TGTGCCAGCAGTTACGGGACAGTTGGGTCTTCACCCCTCCACTTT. The chain has TRBV28 and TRBJ1-6; 7 bases align to TRBD1. The CDR3 runs to 15 residues. J was trimmed by 9 bases and V by 4 bases; bases with no gene match: 9. CDR1 MDHEN and CDR2 SYDVKM come from the germline V gene.

The chain employs TRBV6-5 and TRBJ2-3; 8 bases match TRBD1. CDR3 size: 15 residues. Germline CDR1 and CDR2: MNHEY and SVGAGI. Losses at the gene ends were 3 bases for V and 4 bases for J; bases not matched to a gene: 6. CDR3 in amino acids: CASSYRGQGPDTQYF. For the CDR3, the DNA is TGTGCCAGCAGTTATAGAGGACAGGGCCCAGATACGCAGTATTTT.

CDR3 coding DNA: TGTGCCAGCAGTTTCCGGGGTACCACCGGGGAGCTGTTTTTT. Amino acid sequence: CASSFRGTTGELFF. The rearrangement links TRBV27 to TRBJ2-2; tentative D call: TRBD2 (5 bases). Trimming cost V 3 bases and J 4 bases, with 9 bases left between them. The CDR3 runs 14 residues. Germline CDR1 and CDR2: MNHEY and SMNVEV (reference sequence).

This clone was seen once. The chain's CDR3 is CSASGTGDYEQYF. CDR3 DNA: TGCAGTGCTAGTGGGACAGGGGACTACGAGCAGTACTTC. The V call is TRBV20-1, the J call TRBJ2-7, with 10 positions matching TRBD1. This CDR3 comprises 13 residues. CDR1 and CDR2 (germline): DFQATT, SNEGSKA (reference sequence). V trimming: 3 bases; J trimming: 3 bases; junction bases outside the gene matches: 2.

There are a few counts of this clone. The rearrangement uses TRBV2 and TRBJ1-2; no clear D gene. CDR3 length equals 13 residues. In germline, CDR1 is SNHLY, CDR2 FYNNEI. Between the trimmed V and J ends, which lost 8 bases and 3 bases, there was a span of 13 bases. The CDR3 reads CASGREQHYGYTF. Here the CDR3 DNA reads TGTGCCAGCGGGAGGGAGCAGCACTATGGCTACACCTTC.

V usage is TRBV15 and J usage is TRBJ2-5, with 12 nucleotides matching TRBD2. This CDR3 region has 16 residues. The germline gives CDR1 LNHNV, CDR2 YYDKDF (reference sequence). V was pared by 1 base and J by 6 bases, with 6 bases of the junction left unmatched. The CDR3 DNA is TGTGCCACCAGCAGAGGGCTAGCGGGAGGGATACAGACCCAGTACTTC. It encodes CATSRGLAGGIQTQYF.

CDR3 sequence: CASSLEGLAGKGETQYF. DNA for the CDR3: TGTGCCAGCAGCTTAGAGGGACTAGCCGGAAAGGGAGAGACCCAGTACTTC. The chain has TRBV7-2 and TRBJ2-5; 9 nucleotides align to TRBD2. The CDR3 extends over 17 amino acids. Looked up from germline, CDR1 is SGHTA and CDR2 is FQGNSA. V trimming: 1 base; J trimming: 4 bases; junction bases outside the gene matches: 10.

J is TRBJ1-2 and V is TRBV27; 8 bases are shared with TRBD1. Germline trimming cut 5 bases from V and 8 bases from J; bases unmatched to any gene: 13. The CDR3 is 15 amino acids. Looked up from germline, CDR1 is MNHEY and CDR2 is SMNVEV (reference sequence). The CDR3: CASSLRQGTLLGYTF. CDR3 DNA: TGTGCCAGCAGTCTACGACAGGGGACTCTGCTAGGCTACACCTTC.

The J gene is TRBJ2-3, the V gene TRBV7-2; maybe TRBD2 (6 bases). This CDR3 is 17 amino acids long. The germline V gene encodes CDR1 SGHTA and CDR2 FQGNSA. The germline V and J ends were trimmed by 4 bases and 0 bases, with 17 bases remaining between them. The chain's CDR3 is CASSWRGGGLSTDTQYF. Here the CDR3 DNA reads TGTGCCAGCAGCTGGAGGGGTGGGGGACTCAGCACAGATACGCAGTATTTT.

CDR3 sequence: CASSPTDRGLTYEQYF. The CDR3 region has the DNA TGTGCCAGCAGCCCGACCGACAGGGGGTTAACCTACGAGCAGTACTTC. This rearrangement joins TRBV5-8 to TRBJ2-7; 9 bases match TRBD1. The germline V gene encodes CDR1 SGHTS and CDR2 YDEGEE. This CDR3 has 16 amino acids. V dropped 4 bases and J dropped 2; count of bases not matched to a gene: 10.

This clone turned up a few times. The genes are TRBV28 and TRBJ1-2, with D tentatively TRBD1 (5 bases). Trimming removed 11 bases at V and 7 bases at J, with 17 bases between. The CDR3 covers 12 residues. Germline CDR1 and CDR2: MDHEN and SYDVKM. The CDR3 protein is CASGGGVTGYTF. The CDR3 DNA reads TGTGCCTCTGGGGGGGGTGTAACTGGCTACACCTTC.

The rearrangement links TRBV28 to TRBJ2-2; 11 nucleotides match TRBD1. This CDR3 is 16 amino acids long. Germline CDR1 reads MDHEN; CDR2 reads SYDVKM. Trimming took 2 bases from V and 6 from J; bases not matched to a gene: 5. The CDR3 loop reads CASSLLPGQGAGELFF. CDR3 nucleotide sequence: TGTGCCAGCAGTTTACTCCCGGGACAGGGGGCCGGGGAGCTGTTTTTT.

This chain links TRBV6-5 with TRBJ2-7, with a tentative D call TRBD2 (6 bases). Germline V gene lookup returns CDR1 MNHEY and CDR2 SVGAGI. CDR3 size: 12 residues. V gave up 8 bases and J gave up 2 bases, with 10 bases separating them. CDR3 in amino acids: CASGRGTYEQYF. DNA for the CDR3: TGTGCCAGCGGACGGGGGACCTACGAGCAGTACTTC.